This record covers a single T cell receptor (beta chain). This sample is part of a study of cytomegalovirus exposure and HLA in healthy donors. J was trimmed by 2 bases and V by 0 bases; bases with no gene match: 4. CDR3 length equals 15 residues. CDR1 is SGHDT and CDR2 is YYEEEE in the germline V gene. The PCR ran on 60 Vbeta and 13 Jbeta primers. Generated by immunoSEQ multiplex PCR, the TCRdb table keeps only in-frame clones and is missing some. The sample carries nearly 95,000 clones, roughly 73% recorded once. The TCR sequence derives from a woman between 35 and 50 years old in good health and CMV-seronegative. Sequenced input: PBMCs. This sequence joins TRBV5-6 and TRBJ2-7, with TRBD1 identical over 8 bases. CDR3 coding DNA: TGTGCCAGCAGCTTGGGGGACAGGAACACCTACGAGCAGTACTTC. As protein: CASSLGDRNTYEQYF.